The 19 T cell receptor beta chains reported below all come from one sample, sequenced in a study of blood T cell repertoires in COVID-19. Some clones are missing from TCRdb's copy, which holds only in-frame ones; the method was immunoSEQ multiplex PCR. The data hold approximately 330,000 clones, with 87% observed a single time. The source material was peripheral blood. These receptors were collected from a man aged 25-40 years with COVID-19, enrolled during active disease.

CDR3 coding DNA: TGTGCCAGCAGTTACGGACAGGGGAAAGGGGATGAAGCTTTCTTT. This gives the protein CASSYGQGKGDEAFF. The chain carries TRBV6-6 and TRBJ1-1; 9 bases fit TRBD1. V lost 2 bases, J lost 7 bases, and 8 bases stayed unmatched. CDR3 length: 15 residues. Per the germline V gene, CDR1 is MNHNY and CDR2 is SVGAGI (reference sequence).

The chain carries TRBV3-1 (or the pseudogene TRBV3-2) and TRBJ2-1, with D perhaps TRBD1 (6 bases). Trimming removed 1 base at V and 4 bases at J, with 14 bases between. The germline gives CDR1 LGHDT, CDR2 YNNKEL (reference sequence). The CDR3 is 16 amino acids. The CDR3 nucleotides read TGTGCCAGCAGCCAAGTAGTTACAGGGCGATACAATGAGCAGTTCTTC. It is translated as CASSQVVTGRYNEQFF.

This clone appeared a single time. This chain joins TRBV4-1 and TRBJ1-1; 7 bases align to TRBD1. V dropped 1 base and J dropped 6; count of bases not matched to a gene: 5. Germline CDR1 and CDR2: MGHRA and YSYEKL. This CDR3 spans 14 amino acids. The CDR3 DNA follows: TGCGCCAGCAGCCAAGCGCCTGGGACAGCTGAAGCTTTCTTT. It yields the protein CASSQAPGTAEAFF.

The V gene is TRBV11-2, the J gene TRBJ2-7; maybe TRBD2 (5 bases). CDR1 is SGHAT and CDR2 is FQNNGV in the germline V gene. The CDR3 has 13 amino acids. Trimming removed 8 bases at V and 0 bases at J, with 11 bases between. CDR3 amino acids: CASVSGSSYEQYF. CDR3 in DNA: TGTGCCAGCGTCAGCGGTAGCTCCTACGAGCAGTACTTC.

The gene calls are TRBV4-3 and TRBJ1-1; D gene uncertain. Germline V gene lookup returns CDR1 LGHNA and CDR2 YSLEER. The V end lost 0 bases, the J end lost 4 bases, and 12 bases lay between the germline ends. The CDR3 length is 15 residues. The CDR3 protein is CASSQDRAGSTEAFF. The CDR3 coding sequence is TGCGCCAGCAGCCAAGATCGGGCGGGGAGCACTGAAGCTTTCTTT.

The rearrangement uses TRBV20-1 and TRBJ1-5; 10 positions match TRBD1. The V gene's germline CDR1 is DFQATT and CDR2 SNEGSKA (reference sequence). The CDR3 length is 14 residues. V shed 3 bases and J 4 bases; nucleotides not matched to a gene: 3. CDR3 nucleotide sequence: TGCAGTGCTAGTCGGGACAGGGGTAATCAGCCCCAGCATTTT. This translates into CSASRDRGNQPQHF.

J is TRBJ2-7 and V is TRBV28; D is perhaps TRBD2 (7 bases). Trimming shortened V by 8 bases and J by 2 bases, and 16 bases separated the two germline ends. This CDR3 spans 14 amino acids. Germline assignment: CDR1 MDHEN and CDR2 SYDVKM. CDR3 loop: CASLSLGGPYEQYF. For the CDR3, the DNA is TGTGCCAGCCTGTCGTTGGGGGGGCCCTACGAGCAGTACTTC.

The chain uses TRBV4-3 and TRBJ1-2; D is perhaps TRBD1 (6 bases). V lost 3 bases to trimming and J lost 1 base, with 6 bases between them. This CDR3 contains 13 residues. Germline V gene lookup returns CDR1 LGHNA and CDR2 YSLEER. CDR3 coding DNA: TGCGCCAGCAGCCACAGGGGTAACTATGGCTACACCTTC. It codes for CASSHRGNYGYTF.

This chain's CDR3 is CASSPFDISGGGVDEQFF. CDR3 bases: TGTGCCAGCTCACCATTTGATATTTCAGGGGGCGGTGTCGATGAGCAGTTCTTC. The chain uses TRBV18 and TRBJ2-1; 8 nucleotides line up with TRBD1. Germline CDR1 and CDR2: KGHSH and LQKENI. With V trimmed by 2 bases and J by 8 bases, 17 bases remained unmatched. The CDR3 has 18 amino acids.

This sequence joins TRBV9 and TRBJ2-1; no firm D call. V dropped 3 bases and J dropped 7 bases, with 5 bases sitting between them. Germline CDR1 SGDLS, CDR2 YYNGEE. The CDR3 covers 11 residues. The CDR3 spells CASSDGNEQFF. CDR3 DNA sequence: TGTGCCAGCAGCGACGGTAATGAGCAGTTCTTC. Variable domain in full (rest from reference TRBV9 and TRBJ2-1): DSGVTQTPKHLITATGQRVTLRCSPRSGDLSVYWYQQSLDQGLQFLIQYYNGEERAKGNILERFSAQQFPDLHSELNLSSLELGDSALYFCASSDGNEQFFGPGTRLTVL.

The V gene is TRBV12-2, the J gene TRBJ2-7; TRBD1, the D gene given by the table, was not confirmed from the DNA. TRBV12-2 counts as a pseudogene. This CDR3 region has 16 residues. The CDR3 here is CASRPIGDRSSYEQYF. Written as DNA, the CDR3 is TGTGCAAGTCGCCCAATAGGGGACAGAAGCTCCTACGAGCAGTACTTC.

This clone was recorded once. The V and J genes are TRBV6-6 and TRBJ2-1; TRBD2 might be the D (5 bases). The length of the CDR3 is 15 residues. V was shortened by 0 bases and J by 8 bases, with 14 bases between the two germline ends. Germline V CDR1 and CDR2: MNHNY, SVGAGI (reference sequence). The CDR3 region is CASSYSEGPSHEQFF. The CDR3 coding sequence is TGTGCCAGCAGTTACTCCGAGGGCCCTAGCCATGAGCAGTTCTTC.

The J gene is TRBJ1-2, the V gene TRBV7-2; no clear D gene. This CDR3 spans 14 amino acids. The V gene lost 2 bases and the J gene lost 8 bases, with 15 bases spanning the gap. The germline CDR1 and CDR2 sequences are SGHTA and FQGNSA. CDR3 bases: TGTGCCAGCAGCTTAAAGGGAGACATCGTCGGCTACACCTTC. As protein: CASSLKGDIVGYTF.

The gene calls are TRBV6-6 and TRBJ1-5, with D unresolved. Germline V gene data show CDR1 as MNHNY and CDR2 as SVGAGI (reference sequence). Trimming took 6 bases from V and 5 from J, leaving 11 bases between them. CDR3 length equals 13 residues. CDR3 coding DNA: TGTGCCAGCAGCGATCGGACTTATCAGCCCCAGCATTTT. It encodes CASSDRTYQPQHF.

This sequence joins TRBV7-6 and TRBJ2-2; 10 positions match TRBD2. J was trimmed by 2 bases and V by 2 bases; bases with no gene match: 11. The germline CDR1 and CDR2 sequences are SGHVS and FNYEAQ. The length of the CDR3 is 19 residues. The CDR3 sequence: CASSLRPATSGTNTGELFF. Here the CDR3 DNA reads TGTGCCAGCAGCTTAAGGCCCGCTACTAGCGGGACAAACACCGGGGAGCTGTTTTTT.

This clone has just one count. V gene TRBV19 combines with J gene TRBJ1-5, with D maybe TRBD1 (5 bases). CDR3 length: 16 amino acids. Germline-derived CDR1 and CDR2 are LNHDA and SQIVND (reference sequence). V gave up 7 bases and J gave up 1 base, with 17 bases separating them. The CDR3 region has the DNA TGTGCCAGTATGGACACCCAATCTTGGAGCAATCAGCCCCAGCATTTT. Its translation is CASMDTQSWSNQPQHF.

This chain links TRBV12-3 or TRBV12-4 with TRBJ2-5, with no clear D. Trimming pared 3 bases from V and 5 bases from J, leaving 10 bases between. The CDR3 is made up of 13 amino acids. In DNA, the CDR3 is TGTGCCAGCAGTTTTGTCCCCGGTGAGACCCAGTACTTC. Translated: CASSFVPGETQYF.

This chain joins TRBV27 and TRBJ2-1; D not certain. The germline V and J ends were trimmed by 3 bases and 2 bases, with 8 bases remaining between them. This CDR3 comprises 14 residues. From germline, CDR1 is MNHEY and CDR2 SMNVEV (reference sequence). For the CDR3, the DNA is TGTGCCAGCAGTTTGCTGAGAACCTACAATGAGCAGTTCTTC. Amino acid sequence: CASSLLRTYNEQFF.

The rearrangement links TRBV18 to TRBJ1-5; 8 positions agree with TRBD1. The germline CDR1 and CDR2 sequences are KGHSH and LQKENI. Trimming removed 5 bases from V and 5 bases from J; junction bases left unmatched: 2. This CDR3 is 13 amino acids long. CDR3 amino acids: CASSSDRDQPQHF. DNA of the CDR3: TGTGCCAGCTCATCGGACAGGGATCAGCCCCAGCATTTT.